This T cell receptor beta chain came from a study of shared clonotypes between healthy human individuals. Regarding the study as a whole: A generally larger estimated richness was seen in naive subsets than in memory subsets. Sampling included only blood; tissue repertoires likely differ.

Points on this clone: No antigen is known for it.

Only in-frame clones appear in the TCRdb table, and some are missing; sequencing was by immunoSEQ multiplex PCR. This sample carries some 2,100,000 clones, about 94% of them seen once, and the ten largest clones take roughly 0.13%. V was trimmed by 0 bases and J by 2 bases, leaving 10 bases between them. Germline CDR1 MGHRA, CDR2 YSYEKL. This CDR3 is 15 amino acids long. Both subsets, CD45RA+ naive and CD45RA-negative memory, were split from the CD4+ cells. Sequenced input: naive CD4+ T cells sorted from blood. Subset denoted: CD45RA+ positively selected. This chain links TRBV4-1 with TRBJ1-2, with D perhaps matching TRBD1 (5 bases). This receptor was taken from a man in his late teens or twenties in good health. Written as DNA, the CDR3 is TGCGCCAGCAGCCAAGACGGGGGAGAAAACTATGGCTACACCTTC. It codes for CASSQDGGENYGYTF.